This paragraph covers one T cell receptor (beta chain) sequence. This CDR3 has 16 amino acids. V was cut by 5 bases and J by 6 bases, with 20 bases left in between. Germline CDR1 SGHAT, CDR2 FQNNGV. The record originates from a study of blood T cell repertoires in COVID-19. Overall study: Collection of acute and convalescent COVID-19 samples took place in the United States, Italy and Spain. T cells, B-cell-depleted T cells, or PBMCs provided the cDNA or gDNA that served as material.

Repertoires were generated with immunoSEQ multiplex PCR, while TCRdb's copy carries only in-frame clones and drops some. The table shows about 240,000 clones, with about four fifths occurring only once. The V call is TRBV11-2, the J call TRBJ2-1; D uncertain. Sequenced sample: peripheral blood. This clonotype was obtained from a woman aged 18-30 years with acute or convalescent COVID-19. In nucleotides, the CDR3 is TGTGCCAGCAGCCCCCGGGTCGGGTTCCTTAGCAATGAGCAGTTCTTC. Its protein is CASSPRVGFLSNEQFF.